The entry below describes one T cell receptor (beta chain). This entry is derived from a study of cytotoxic CD8 clonotypes in ibrutinib-treated CLL. Across the whole study: Response specimens were obtained following a median treatment duration of approximately 11 months, with a range of 6 to 36.

Method: immunoSEQ multiplex PCR; TCRdb's copy keeps in-frame clones and lacks some. In the table there are approximately 50,000 clones, about 72% of which are singletons. J was trimmed by 3 bases and V by 5 bases; bases with no gene match: 7. Germline V gene lookup returns CDR1 SGHRS and CDR2 YFSETQ. The CDR3 totals 14 residues. This sequence originates from a human donor with chronic lymphocytic leukemia. The V and J genes are TRBV5-1 and TRBJ2-5; 7 positions agree with TRBD1. This sample comprised PBMCs, obtained after 12 months of ibrutinib treatment. CDR3 region: CASRKTGDEETQYF. The CDR3 DNA reads as TGCGCCAGCAGGAAAACAGGGGACGAAGAGACCCAGTACTTC. The whole variable domain, filled in from reference TRBV5-1 and TRBJ2-5, reads KAGVTQTPRYLIKTRGQQVTLSCSPISGHRSVSWYQQTPGQGLQFLFEYFSETQRNKGNFPGRFSGRQFSNSRSEMNVSTLELGDSALYLCASRKTGDEETQYFGPGTRLLVL.